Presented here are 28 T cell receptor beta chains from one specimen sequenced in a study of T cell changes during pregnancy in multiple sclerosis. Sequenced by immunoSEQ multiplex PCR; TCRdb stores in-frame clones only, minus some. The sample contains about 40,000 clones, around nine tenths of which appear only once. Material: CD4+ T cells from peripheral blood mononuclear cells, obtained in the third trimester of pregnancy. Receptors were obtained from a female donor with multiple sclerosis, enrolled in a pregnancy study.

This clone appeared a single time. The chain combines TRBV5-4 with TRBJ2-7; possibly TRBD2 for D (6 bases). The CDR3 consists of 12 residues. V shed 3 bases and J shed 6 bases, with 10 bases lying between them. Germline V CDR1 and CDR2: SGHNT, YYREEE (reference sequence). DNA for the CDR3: TGTGCCAGCAGCTCCCCCGGGGGCGAGCAGTACTTC. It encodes CASSSPGGEQYF.

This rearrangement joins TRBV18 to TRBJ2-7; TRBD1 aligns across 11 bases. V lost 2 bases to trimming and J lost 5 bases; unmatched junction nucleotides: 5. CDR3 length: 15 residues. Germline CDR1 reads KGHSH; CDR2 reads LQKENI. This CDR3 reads CASSPRTGGIDEQYF. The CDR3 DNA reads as TGTGCCAGCTCACCAAGGACAGGGGGCATCGACGAGCAGTACTTC.

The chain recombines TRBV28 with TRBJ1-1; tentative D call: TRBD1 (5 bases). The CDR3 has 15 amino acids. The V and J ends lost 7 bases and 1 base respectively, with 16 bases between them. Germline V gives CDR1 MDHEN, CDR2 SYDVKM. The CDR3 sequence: CASTNLQGRNTEAFF. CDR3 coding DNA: TGTGCCAGCACCAACCTGCAGGGTCGGAACACTGAAGCTTTCTTT. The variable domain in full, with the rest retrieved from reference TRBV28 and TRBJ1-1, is DVKVTQSSRYLVKRTGEKVFLECVQDMDHENMFWYRQDPGLGLRLIYFSYDVKMKEKGDIPEGYSVSREKKERFSLILESASTNQTSMYLCASTNLQGRNTEAFFGQGTRLTVV.

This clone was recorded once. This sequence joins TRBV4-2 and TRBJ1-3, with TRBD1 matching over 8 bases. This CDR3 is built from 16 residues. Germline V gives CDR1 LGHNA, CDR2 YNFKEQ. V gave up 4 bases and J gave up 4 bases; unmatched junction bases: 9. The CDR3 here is CASSPGQAATGNTIYF. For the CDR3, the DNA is TGTGCCAGCAGCCCGGGACAGGCGGCCACCGGAAACACCATATATTTT.

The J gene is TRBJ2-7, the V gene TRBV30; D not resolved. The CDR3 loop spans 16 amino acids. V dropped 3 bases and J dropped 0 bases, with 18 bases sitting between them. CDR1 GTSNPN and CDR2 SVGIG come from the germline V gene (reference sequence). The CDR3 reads CAWRPPGVRSSYEQYF. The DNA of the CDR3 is TGTGCCTGGAGGCCCCCCGGAGTCCGAAGCTCCTACGAGCAGTACTTC.

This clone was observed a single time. CDR3: CASSETGTPHTGELFF. The CDR3, as DNA: TGTGCCAGCAGCGAAACAGGAACCCCGCACACCGGGGAGCTGTTTTTT. This chain connects TRBV9 to TRBJ2-2, with D possibly matching TRBD1 (5 bases). V lost 3 bases and J 3 bases, leaving 15 bases between the germline ends. The CDR3 runs 16 residues. Germline V lookup: CDR1 SGDLS, CDR2 YYNGEE.

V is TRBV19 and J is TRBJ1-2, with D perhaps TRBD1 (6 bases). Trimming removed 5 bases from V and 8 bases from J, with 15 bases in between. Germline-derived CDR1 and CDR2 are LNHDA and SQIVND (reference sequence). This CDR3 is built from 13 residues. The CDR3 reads CASSSDRRLGYTF. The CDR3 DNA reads TGTGCCAGTAGTTCCGACAGGCGACTGGGCTACACCTTC.

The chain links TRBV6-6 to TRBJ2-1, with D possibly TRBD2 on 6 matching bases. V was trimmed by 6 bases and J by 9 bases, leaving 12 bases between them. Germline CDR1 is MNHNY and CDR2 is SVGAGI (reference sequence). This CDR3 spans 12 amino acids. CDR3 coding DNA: TGTGCCAGCAGGGGACTTGCCCTTGAGCAGTTCTTC. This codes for CASRGLALEQFF.

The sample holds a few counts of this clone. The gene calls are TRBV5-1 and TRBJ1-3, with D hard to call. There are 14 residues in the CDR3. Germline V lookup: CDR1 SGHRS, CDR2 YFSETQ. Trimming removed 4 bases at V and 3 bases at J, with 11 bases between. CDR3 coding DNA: TGCGCCAGCAGCGAGGGTAATGGTGGAAACACCATATATTTT. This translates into CASSEGNGGNTIYF.

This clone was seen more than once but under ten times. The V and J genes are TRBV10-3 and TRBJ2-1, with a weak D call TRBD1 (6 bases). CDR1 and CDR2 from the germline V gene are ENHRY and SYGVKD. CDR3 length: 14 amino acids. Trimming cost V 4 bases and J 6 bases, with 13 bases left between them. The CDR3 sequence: CAISGGGVVNEQFF. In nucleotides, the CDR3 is TGTGCCATCAGTGGAGGGGGAGTAGTCAATGAGCAGTTCTTC.

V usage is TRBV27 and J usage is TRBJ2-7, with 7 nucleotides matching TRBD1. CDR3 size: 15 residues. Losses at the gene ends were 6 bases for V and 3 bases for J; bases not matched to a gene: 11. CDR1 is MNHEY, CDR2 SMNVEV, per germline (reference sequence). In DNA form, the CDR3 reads TGTGCCAGCAGCCGCAACAGGGGTATCGGCTACGAGCAGTACTTC. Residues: CASSRNRGIGYEQYF.

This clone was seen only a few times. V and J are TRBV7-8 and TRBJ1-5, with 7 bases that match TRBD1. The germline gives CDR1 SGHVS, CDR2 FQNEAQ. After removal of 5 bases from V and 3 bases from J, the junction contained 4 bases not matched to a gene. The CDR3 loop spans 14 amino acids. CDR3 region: CASSLQGPNQPQHF. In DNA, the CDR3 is TGTGCCAGCAGCCTACAGGGGCCCAATCAGCCCCAGCATTTT. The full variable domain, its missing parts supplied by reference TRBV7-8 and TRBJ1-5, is GAGVSQSPRYKVAKRGQDVALRCDPISGHVSLFWYQQALGQGPEFLTYFQNEAQLDKSGLPSDRFFAERPEGSVSTLKIQRTQQEDSAVYLCASSLQGPNQPQHFGDGTRLSIL.

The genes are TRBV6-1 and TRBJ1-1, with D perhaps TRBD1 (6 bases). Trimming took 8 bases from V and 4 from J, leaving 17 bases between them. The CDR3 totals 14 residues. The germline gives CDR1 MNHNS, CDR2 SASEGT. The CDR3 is CASDRQADSTEAFF. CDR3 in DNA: TGTGCCAGCGACAGACAGGCAGATTCCACTGAAGCTTTCTTT.

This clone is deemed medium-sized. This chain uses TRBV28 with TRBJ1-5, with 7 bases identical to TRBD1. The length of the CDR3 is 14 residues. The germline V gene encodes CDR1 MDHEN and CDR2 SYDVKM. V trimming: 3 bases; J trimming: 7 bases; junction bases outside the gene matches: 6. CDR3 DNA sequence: TGTGCCAGCAGTTTGGGACAGTCTCGACAGCCCCAGCATTTT. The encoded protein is CASSLGQSRQPQHF.

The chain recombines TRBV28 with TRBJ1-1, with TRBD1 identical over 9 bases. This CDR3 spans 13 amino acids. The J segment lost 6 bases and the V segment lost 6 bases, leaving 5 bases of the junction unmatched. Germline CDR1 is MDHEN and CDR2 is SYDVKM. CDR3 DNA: TGTGCCAGCAGGCCTGGACAGGGGCCTGAAGCTTTCTTT. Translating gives CASRPGQGPEAFF.

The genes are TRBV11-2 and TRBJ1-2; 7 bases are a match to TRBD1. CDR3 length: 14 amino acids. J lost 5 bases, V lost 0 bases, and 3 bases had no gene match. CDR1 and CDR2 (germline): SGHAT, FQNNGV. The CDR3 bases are TGTGCCAGCAGCTTAGATGGGACAGCTTATGGCTACACCTTC. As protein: CASSLDGTAYGYTF.

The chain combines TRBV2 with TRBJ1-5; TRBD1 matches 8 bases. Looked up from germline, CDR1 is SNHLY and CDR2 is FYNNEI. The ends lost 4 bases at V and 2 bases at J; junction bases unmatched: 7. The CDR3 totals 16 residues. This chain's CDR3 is CASSAQLGQGNQPQHF. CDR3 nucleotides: TGTGCCAGCAGTGCGCAGCTGGGACAGGGCAATCAGCCCCAGCATTTT.

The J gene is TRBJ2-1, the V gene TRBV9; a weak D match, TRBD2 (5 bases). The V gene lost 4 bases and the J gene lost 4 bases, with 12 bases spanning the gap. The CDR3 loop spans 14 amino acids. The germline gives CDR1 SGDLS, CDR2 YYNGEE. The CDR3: CASSTQGLYNEQFF. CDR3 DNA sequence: TGTGCCAGCAGCACCCAAGGACTGTACAATGAGCAGTTCTTC.

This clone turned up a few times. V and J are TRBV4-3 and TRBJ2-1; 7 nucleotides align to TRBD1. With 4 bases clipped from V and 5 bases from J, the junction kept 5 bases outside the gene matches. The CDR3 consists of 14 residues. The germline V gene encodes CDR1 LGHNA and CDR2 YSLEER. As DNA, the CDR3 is TGCGCCAGCAGCCGGAGAACAGGGGACAATGAGCAGTTCTTC. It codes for CASSRRTGDNEQFF.

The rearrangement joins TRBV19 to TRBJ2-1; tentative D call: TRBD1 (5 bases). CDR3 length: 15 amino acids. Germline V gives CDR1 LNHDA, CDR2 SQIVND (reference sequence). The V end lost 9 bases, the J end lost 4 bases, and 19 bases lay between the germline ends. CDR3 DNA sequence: TGTGCCAGCCAGAATTCCCGTGGGGCGTACAATGAGCAGTTCTTC. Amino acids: CASQNSRGAYNEQFF.

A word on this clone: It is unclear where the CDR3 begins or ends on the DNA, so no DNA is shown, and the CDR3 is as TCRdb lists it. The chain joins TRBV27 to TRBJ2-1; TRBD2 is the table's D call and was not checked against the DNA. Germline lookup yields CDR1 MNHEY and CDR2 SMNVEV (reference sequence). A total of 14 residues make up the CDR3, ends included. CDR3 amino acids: CASSARDFGNEQFF.

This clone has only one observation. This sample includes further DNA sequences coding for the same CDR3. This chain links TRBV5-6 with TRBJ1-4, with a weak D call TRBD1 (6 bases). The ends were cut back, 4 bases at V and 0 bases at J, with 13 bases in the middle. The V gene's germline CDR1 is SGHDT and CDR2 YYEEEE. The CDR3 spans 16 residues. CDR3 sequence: CASSLYRVSTNEKLFF. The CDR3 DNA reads TGTGCCAGCAGCCTTTACAGGGTTTCAACTAATGAAAAACTGTTTTTT.

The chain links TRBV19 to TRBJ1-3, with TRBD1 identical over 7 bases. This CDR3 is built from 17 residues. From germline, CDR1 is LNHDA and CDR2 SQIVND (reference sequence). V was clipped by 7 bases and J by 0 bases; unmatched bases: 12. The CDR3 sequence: CASTPLRDSFSGNTIYF. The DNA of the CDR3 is TGTGCCAGTACCCCACTCCGGGACAGTTTCTCTGGAAACACCATATATTTT.

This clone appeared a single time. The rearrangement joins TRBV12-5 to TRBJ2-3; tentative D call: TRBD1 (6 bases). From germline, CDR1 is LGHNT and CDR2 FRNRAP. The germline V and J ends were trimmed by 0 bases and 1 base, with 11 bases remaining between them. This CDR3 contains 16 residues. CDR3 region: CASGLVLHRGTDTQYF. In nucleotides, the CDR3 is TGTGCTAGTGGTTTGGTACTCCACAGGGGCACAGATACGCAGTATTTT.

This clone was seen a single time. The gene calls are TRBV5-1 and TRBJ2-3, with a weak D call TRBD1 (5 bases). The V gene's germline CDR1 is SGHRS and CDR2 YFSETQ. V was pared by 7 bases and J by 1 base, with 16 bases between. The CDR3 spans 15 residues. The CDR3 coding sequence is TGCGCCAGCCGTGGAAGGGGCGTCGGCACAGATACGCAGTATTTT. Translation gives CASRGRGVGTDTQYF.

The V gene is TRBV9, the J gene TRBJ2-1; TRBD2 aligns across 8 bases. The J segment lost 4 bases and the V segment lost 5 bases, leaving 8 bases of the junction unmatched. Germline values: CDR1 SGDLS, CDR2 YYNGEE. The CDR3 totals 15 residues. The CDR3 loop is CASSSAGAEYNEQFF. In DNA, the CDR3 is TGTGCCAGCAGTTCAGCGGGAGCGGAATACAATGAGCAGTTCTTC. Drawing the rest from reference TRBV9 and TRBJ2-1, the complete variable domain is DSGVTQTPKHLITATGQRVTLRCSPRSGDLSVYWYQQSLDQGLQFLIQYYNGEERAKGNILERFSAQQFPDLHSELNLSSLELGDSALYFCASSSAGAEYNEQFFGPGTRLTVL.

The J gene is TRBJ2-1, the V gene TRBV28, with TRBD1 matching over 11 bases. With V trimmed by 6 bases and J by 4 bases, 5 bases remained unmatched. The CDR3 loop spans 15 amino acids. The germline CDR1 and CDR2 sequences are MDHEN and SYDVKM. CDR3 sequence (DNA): TGTGCCAGCAGAACCGGACAGGGGGCTTACAATGAGCAGTTCTTC. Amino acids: CASRTGQGAYNEQFF.

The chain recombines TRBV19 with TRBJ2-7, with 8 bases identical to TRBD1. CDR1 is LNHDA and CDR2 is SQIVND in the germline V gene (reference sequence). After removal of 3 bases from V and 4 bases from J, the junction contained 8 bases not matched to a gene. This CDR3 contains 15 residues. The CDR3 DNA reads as TGTGCCAGTAGTATCTCTACAGGGGGAAGGTACGAGCAGTACTTC. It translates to CASSISTGGRYEQYF.